A selection of T cell receptor beta chains follows, all from one sample in a study of CD4+ T cells in melanoma. Produced via immunoSEQ multiplex PCR; TCRdb's table is partial and in-frame only. The sample includes roughly 140,000 clones, around 90% of them seen just once. Receptors originate from a human donor with melanoma. Both conserved end residues are part of each CDR3. Each record gives: D gene, V gene, clone size, J gene, CDR3 protein, CDR3 DNA. The D gene is left open where the match is weak. The size field is filled for only some rows; it gives once, few, many or a size class.

d_gene: TRBD2
v_gene: TRBV5-1
abundance: once
j_gene: TRBJ2-5
CDR3aa: CASSPRGQETQYF
CDR3nt: TGCGCCAGCAGCCCGCGGGGGCAAGAGACCCAGTACTTC

d_gene: TRBD1
v_gene: TRBV5-1
abundance: NA
j_gene: TRBJ2-1
CDR3aa: CASSWTGFNNEQFF
CDR3nt: TGCGCCAGCAGCTGGACAGGGTTTAACAATGAGCAGTTCTTC

d_gene: TRBD1
v_gene: TRBV5-1
abundance: NA
j_gene: TRBJ1-6
CDR3aa: CASSLAAGGESSPLHF
CDR3nt: TGCGCCAGCAGCTTGGCGGCAGGGGGCGAGAGTTCACCCCTCCACTTT

d_gene: NA
v_gene: TRBV6-1
abundance: NA
j_gene: TRBJ1-1
CDR3aa: CASSVLRNTEAFF
CDR3nt: TGTGCCAGCAGTGTTCTAAGAAACACTGAAGCTTTCTTT

d_gene: NA
v_gene: TRBV5-1
abundance: NA
j_gene: TRBJ1-5
CDR3aa: CASSLGGTPNQPQHF
CDR3nt: TGCGCCAGCAGCTTGGGGGGGACACCTAATCAGCCCCAGCATTTT

d_gene: NA
v_gene: TRBV18
abundance: NA
j_gene: TRBJ1-2
CDR3aa: CASSPRNAFYGYTF
CDR3nt: TGTGCCAGCTCACCAAGGAATGCCTTTTATGGCTACACCTTC

d_gene: NA
v_gene: TRBV4-1
abundance: once
j_gene: TRBJ2-2
CDR3aa: CASSRDIANTGELFF
CDR3nt: TGCGCCAGCAGCCGGGATATCGCGAACACCGGGGAGCTGTTTTTT

d_gene: TRBD1
v_gene: TRBV29-1
abundance: NA
j_gene: TRBJ2-1
CDR3aa: CSVGRQGTGHEQFF
CDR3nt: TGCAGCGTAGGAAGACAGGGGACCGGGCATGAGCAGTTCTTC

d_gene: TRBD2
v_gene: TRBV28
abundance: NA
j_gene: TRBJ2-5
CDR3aa: CASRLQGTSGTARETQYF
CDR3nt: TGTGCCAGCAGGCTTCAGGGGACTAGCGGTACAGCACGGGAGACCCAGTACTTC

d_gene: NA
v_gene: TRBV5-1
abundance: NA
j_gene: TRBJ1-2
CDR3aa: CASSLDGAVGGYTF
CDR3nt: TGCGCCAGCAGCTTGGATGGCGCCGTCGGTGGCTACACCTTC

d_gene: TRBD1
v_gene: TRBV5-1
abundance: NA
j_gene: TRBJ1-4
CDR3aa: CASSLAGQRDEKLFF
CDR3nt: TGCGCCAGCAGCTTGGCGGGACAGAGGGATGAAAAACTGTTTTTT

d_gene: NA
v_gene: TRBV5-8
abundance: NA
j_gene: TRBJ1-3
CDR3aa: CASKLGTGRSNTIYF
CDR3nt: TGTGCCAGCAAGCTTGGTACAGGGCGATCGAACACCATATATTTT

d_gene: NA
v_gene: TRBV20-1
abundance: NA
j_gene: TRBJ2-1
CDR3aa: CSAGIAIEQFF
CDR3nt: TGCAGTGCTGGCATAGCCATTGAGCAGTTCTTC

d_gene: NA
v_gene: TRBV6-5
abundance: NA
j_gene: TRBJ2-3
CDR3aa: CASSYGDTDTQYF
CDR3nt: TGTGCCAGCAGTTACGGGGACACAGATACGCAGTATTTT

d_gene: NA
v_gene: TRBV7-6
abundance: NA
j_gene: TRBJ2-6
CDR3aa: CASSFRLGGAKSGANVLTF
CDR3nt: TGTGCCAGCAGCTTCCGGCTGGGGGGGGCGAAGTCTGGGGCCAACGTCCTGACTTTC

d_gene: NA
v_gene: TRBV30
abundance: NA
j_gene: TRBJ1-3
CDR3aa: CAWSVGPGNTIYF
CDR3nt: TGTGCCTGGAGTGTAGGTCCTGGAAACACCATATATTTT

d_gene: NA
v_gene: TRBV7-9
abundance: NA
j_gene: TRBJ2-1
CDR3aa: CASRLGRSSYNEQFF
CDR3nt: TGTGCCAGTCGCCTCGGAAGAAGCTCCTACAATGAGCAGTTCTTC

d_gene: TRBD2
v_gene: TRBV5-1
abundance: NA
j_gene: TRBJ2-3
CDR3aa: CASSLSTSADTQYF
CDR3nt: TGCGCCAGCAGCTTGTCCACTAGCGCTGATACGCAGTATTTT

d_gene: TRBD1
v_gene: TRBV19
abundance: NA
j_gene: TRBJ1-6
CDR3aa: CASSPDRGRPLHF
CDR3nt: TGTGCCAGTAGTCCGGACAGGGGAAGACCCCTCCACTTT

d_gene: NA
v_gene: TRBV5-1
abundance: NA
j_gene: TRBJ2-7
CDR3aa: CASSPGGESYTYEQYF
CDR3nt: TGCGCCAGCAGCCCCGGCGGTGAAAGTTACACCTACGAGCAGTACTTC

d_gene: TRBD1
v_gene: TRBV29-1
abundance: NA
j_gene: TRBJ2-7
CDR3aa: CSVGQGAAGAVANEQYF
CDR3nt: TGCAGCGTAGGACAGGGGGCGGCAGGGGCCGTCGCGAACGAGCAGTACTTC

d_gene: NA
v_gene: TRBV5-1
abundance: NA
j_gene: TRBJ1-2
CDR3aa: CASSLTGLYGYTF
CDR3nt: TGCGCCAGCAGCTTGACAGGGCTCTATGGCTACACCTTC

d_gene: TRBD1
v_gene: TRBV7-7
abundance: NA
j_gene: TRBJ2-1
CDR3aa: CASSRDRGTYNEQFF
CDR3nt: TGTGCTAGCAGCAGGGACAGGGGCACCTACAATGAGCAGTTCTTC

d_gene: TRBD1
v_gene: TRBV9
abundance: once
j_gene: TRBJ2-3
CDR3aa: CASSVGAQWRQGSGTDTQYF
CDR3nt: TGTGCCAGCAGCGTAGGCGCCCAGTGGAGACAGGGTTCGGGCACAGATACGCAGTATTTT

d_gene: NA
v_gene: TRBV2
abundance: NA
j_gene: TRBJ1-5
CDR3aa: CASSGDGHSNQPQHF
CDR3nt: TGTGCCAGCAGTGGGGACGGACATAGCAATCAGCCCCAGCATTTT

d_gene: NA
v_gene: TRBV7-2
abundance: once
j_gene: TRBJ2-5
CDR3aa: CASSSRLGQETQYF
CDR3nt: TGTGCCAGCAGCTCACGACTAGGGCAAGAGACCCAGTACTTC

d_gene: NA
v_gene: TRBV5-1
abundance: NA
j_gene: TRBJ2-3
CDR3aa: CASSFTGTELDTQYF
CDR3nt: TGCGCCAGCAGCTTCACCGGGACGGAGTTAGATACGCAGTATTTT

d_gene: TRBD2
v_gene: TRBV6-5
abundance: NA
j_gene: TRBJ2-7
CDR3aa: CASSRTSGGQYEQYF
CDR3nt: TGTGCCAGCAGTCGGACTAGCGGGGGGCAGTACGAGCAGTACTTC

d_gene: NA
v_gene: TRBV10-3
abundance: NA
j_gene: TRBJ1-4
CDR3aa: CAIGDVPGDEKLFF
CDR3nt: TGTGCCATCGGGGACGTTCCCGGGGATGAAAAACTGTTTTTT

d_gene: NA
v_gene: TRBV6-5
abundance: few
j_gene: TRBJ1-2
CDR3aa: CASSYSGQNHYGYTF
CDR3nt: TGTGCCAGCAGTTACTCCGGCCAGAACCACTATGGCTACACCTTC

d_gene: NA
v_gene: TRBV18
abundance: NA
j_gene: TRBJ2-2
CDR3aa: CASSPLRFAGELFF
CDR3nt: TGTGCCAGCTCACCGTTACGGTTCGCCGGGGAGCTGTTTTTT

d_gene: NA
v_gene: TRBV6-5
abundance: NA
j_gene: TRBJ1-2
CDR3aa: CASSYSGATYYGYTF
CDR3nt: TGTGCCAGCAGTTACTCGGGGGCGACCTACTATGGCTACACCTTC

d_gene: NA
v_gene: TRBV7-9
abundance: NA
j_gene: TRBJ2-5
CDR3aa: CASSPSMQGLQETQYF
CDR3nt: TGTGCCAGCAGCCCATCCATGCAGGGGCTACAAGAGACCCAGTACTTC

d_gene: NA
v_gene: TRBV19
abundance: NA
j_gene: TRBJ1-1
CDR3aa: CASSARKDTEAFF
CDR3nt: TGTGCCAGTAGTGCCAGGAAGGACACTGAAGCTTTCTTT

d_gene: NA
v_gene: TRBV6-1
abundance: NA
j_gene: TRBJ1-2
CDR3aa: CASTGQLYNYGYTF
CDR3nt: TGTGCCAGCACTGGCCAGCTTTACAACTATGGCTACACCTTC

d_gene: TRBD2
v_gene: TRBV7-3
abundance: NA
j_gene: TRBJ2-3
CDR3aa: CASSLTGLVGTDTQYF
CDR3nt: TGTGCCAGCAGCTTAACAGGACTAGTCGGCACAGATACGCAGTATTTT

d_gene: TRBD1
v_gene: TRBV15
abundance: NA
j_gene: TRBJ1-3
CDR3aa: CATSSEIPGQGYPGNTIYF
CDR3nt: TGTGCCACCAGCAGCGAAATCCCGGGACAGGGATATCCTGGAAACACCATATATTTT

d_gene: NA
v_gene: TRBV5-1
abundance: NA
j_gene: TRBJ2-1
CDR3aa: CASSLVGGSGNEQFF
CDR3nt: TGCGCCAGCAGCTTGGTGGGGGGCTCAGGCAATGAGCAGTTCTTC

d_gene: NA
v_gene: TRBV18
abundance: NA
j_gene: TRBJ1-3
CDR3aa: CASSPGSFGGTIYF
CDR3nt: TGTGCCAGCTCACCGGGCTCGTTTGGGGGCACCATATATTTT

d_gene: NA
v_gene: TRBV29-1
abundance: NA
j_gene: TRBJ2-3
CDR3aa: CSASADRGGSTDTQYF
CDR3nt: TGCAGCGCCTCTGCCGATCGGGGCGGGTCCACAGATACGCAGTATTTT

d_gene: TRBD1
v_gene: TRBV9
abundance: NA
j_gene: TRBJ1-2
CDR3aa: CASSPTGVTYGYTF
CDR3nt: TGTGCCAGCAGCCCCACAGGGGTAACTTATGGCTACACCTTC

d_gene: NA
v_gene: TRBV6-5
abundance: once
j_gene: TRBJ1-4
CDR3aa: CASSPGQGRLVF
CDR3nt: TGTGCCAGCAGTCCCGGGCAAGGTAGACTCGTTTTT